This T cell receptor (beta chain) comes out of a study of blood T cells in healthy people across ages. Study results and limitations: The percentage of naive T cells correlated strongly with TCR beta diversity. Per million T cells, TCR beta diversity dropped about linearly as age rose. CMV status of donors was unknown, possibly confounding expanded clonotype changes.

CDR3 length: 15 residues. CDR1 and CDR2 (germline): LGHNA, YSLEER. Germline trimming cut 1 base from V and 4 bases from J; bases unmatched to any gene: 2. Combining a sample-barcoded 5' primer with a J-beta primer mix, a second PCR ran for about 7 to 11 cycles. TCRdb reanalysed the 5' RACE reads using MiXCR and keeps one entry per CDR3 protein. This table has approximately 690,000 distinct CDR3 sequences, roughly 41% appearing once. Points on this clonotype: The antigen remains undetermined.

The sequencing sample was made of blood. The V gene is TRBV4-3, the J gene TRBJ2-7; 12 positions agree with TRBD2. This clonotype was sampled from an elderly man in good health. For the CDR3, the DNA is TGCGCCAGCAGCCAAGTTACTAGCGGGAGGTACGAGCAGTACTTC. It encodes CASSQVTSGRYEQYF.